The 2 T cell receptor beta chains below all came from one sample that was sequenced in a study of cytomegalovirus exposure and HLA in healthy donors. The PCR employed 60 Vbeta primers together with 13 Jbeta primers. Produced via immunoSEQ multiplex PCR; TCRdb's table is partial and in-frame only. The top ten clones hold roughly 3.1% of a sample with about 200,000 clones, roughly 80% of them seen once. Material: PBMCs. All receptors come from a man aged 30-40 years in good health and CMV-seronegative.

CDR3: CATTGNTEAFF. The CDR3 DNA reads TGTGCCACCACAGGGAACACTGAAGCTTTCTTT. The chain recombines TRBV18 with TRBJ1-1; D perhaps matches TRBD1 (5 bases). Trimming took 10 bases from V and 1 from J, leaving 7 bases between them. This CDR3 region has 11 residues. Germline V gene data show CDR1 as KGHSH and CDR2 as LQKENI.

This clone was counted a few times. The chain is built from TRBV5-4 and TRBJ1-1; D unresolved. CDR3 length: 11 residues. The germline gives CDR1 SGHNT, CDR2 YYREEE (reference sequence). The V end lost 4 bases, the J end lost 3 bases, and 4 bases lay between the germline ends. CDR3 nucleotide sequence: TGTGCCAGCAGCCGGGACACTGAAGCTTTCTTT. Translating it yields CASSRDTEAFF.